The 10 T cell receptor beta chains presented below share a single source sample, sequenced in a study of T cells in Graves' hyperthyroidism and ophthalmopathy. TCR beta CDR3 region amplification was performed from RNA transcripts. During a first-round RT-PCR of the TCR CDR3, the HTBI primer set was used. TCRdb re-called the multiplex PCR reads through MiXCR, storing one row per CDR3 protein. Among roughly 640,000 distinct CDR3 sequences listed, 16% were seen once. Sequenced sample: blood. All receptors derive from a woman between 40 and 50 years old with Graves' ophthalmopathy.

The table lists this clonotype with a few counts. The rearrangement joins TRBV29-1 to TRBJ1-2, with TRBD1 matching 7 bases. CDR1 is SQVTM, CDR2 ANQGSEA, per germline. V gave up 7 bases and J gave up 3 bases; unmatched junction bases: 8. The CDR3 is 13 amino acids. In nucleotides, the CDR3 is TGCAGCGCTCGGACAGGTCGGGACTATGGCTACACCTTC. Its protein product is CSARTGRDYGYTF.

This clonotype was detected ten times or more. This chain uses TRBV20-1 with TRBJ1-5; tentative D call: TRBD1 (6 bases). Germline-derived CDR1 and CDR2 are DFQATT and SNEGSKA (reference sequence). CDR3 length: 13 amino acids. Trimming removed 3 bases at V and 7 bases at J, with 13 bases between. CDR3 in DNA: TGCAGTGCTAGTACAGGGATTGGGCAGCCCCAGCATTTT. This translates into CSASTGIGQPQHF.

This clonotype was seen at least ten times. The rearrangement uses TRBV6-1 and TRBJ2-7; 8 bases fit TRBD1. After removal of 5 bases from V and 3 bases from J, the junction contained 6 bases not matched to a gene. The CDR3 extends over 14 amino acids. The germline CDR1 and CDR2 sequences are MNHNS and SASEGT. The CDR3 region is CASSSSGTGYEQYF. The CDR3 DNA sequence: TGTGCCAGCAGTTCATCCGGGACAGGCTACGAGCAGTACTTC.

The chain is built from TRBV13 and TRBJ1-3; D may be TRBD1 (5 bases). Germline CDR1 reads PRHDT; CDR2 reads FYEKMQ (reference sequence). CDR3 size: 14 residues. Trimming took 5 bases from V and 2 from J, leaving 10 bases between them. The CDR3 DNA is TGTGCCAGCAGCCAGGGATTAACTGGAAACACCATATATTTT. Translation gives CASSQGLTGNTIYF.

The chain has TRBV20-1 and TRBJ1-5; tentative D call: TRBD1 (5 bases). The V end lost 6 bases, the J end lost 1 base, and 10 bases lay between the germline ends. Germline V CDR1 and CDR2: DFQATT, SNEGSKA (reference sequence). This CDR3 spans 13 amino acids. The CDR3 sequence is CSAQGQSNQPQHF. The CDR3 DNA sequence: TGCAGTGCCCAGGGCCAGAGCAATCAGCCCCAGCATTTT.

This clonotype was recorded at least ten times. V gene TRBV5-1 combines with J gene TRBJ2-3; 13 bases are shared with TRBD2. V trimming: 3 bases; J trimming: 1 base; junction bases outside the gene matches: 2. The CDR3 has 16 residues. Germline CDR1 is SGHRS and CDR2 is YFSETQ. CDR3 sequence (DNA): TGCGCCAGCAGCTCTACTAGCGGGGGGGGCACAGATACGCAGTATTTT. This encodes CASSSTSGGGTDTQYF.

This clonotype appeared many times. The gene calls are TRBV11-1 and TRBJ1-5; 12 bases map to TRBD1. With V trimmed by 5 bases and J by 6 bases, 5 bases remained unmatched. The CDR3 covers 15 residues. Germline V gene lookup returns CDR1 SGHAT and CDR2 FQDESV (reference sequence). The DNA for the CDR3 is TGTGCCAGCAGCCCGGGACAGGGGGCTAGTCAGCCCCAGCATTTT. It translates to CASSPGQGASQPQHF.

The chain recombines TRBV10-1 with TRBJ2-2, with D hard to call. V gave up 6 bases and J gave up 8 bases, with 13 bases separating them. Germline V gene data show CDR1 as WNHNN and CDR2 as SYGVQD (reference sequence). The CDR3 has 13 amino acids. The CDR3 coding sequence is TGCGCCAGCAGGGAACCCCTTGGTGGGGAGCTGTTTTTT. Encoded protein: CASREPLGGELFF.

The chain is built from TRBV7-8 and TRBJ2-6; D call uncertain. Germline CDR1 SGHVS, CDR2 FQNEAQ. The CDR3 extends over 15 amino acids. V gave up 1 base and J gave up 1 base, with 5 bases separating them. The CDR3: CASSLGNSGANVLTF. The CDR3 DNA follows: TGTGCCAGCAGCTTAGGGAATTCTGGGGCCAACGTCCTGACTTTC. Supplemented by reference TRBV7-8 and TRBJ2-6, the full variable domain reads GAGVSQSPRYKVAKRGQDVALRCDPISGHVSLFWYQQALGQGPEFLTYFQNEAQLDKSGLPSDRFFAERPEGSVSTLKIQRTQQEDSAVYLCASSLGNSGANVLTFGAGSRLTVL.

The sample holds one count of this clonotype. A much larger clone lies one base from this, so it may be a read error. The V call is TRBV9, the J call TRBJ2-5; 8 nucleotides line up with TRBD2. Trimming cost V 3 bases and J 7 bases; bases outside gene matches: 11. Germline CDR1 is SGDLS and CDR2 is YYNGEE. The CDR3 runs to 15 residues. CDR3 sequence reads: CASSGTRTGGGTQYF. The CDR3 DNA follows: TGTGCCAGCAGCGGGACTAGGACGGGGGGGGGGACCCAGTACTTC.